This TCR beta chain emerged from a study of T-cell reconstitution after alpha-beta-depleted transplantation in children. General study findings and limits: Day-60 TCRbeta diversity that was high in some patients was derived from surviving recipient T cells and thymic progenitors. Newly made T cells mostly supplied T-cell counts and diversity one year after transplant.

The TCRbeta library was prepared with unique molecular identifiers. From the PCR reads, TCRdb called clonotypes with MiXCR, one entry per CDR3 protein. The sample consists of 200,000 or so distinct CDR3 sequences, about 6.6% of them appearing once. This clonotype was counted only a few times. Antigen: not known. CDR3 length: 15 residues. Losses at the gene ends were 5 bases for V and 4 bases for J; bases not matched to a gene: 10. Germline V gene data show CDR1 as SNHLY and CDR2 as FYNNEI. The receptor's source is a boy aged 2 to 10 with acute lymphoblastic leukemia, due to receive a stem cell transplant. The rearrangement links TRBV2 to TRBJ1-2; 7 positions agree with TRBD1. Specimen: PBMCs, collected before TCRalphabeta/CD19-depleted stem cell transplant. Written as DNA, the CDR3 is TGTGCCAGCAGTATTGACAGGGTTGCATCCTATGGCTACACCTTC. Amino acids: CASSIDRVASYGYTF.